The present TCR beta chain was sequenced within a study of T cell responses to AZD1222 COVID-19 vaccine. Study-level information: Pooling was applied to second doses at about 4 or about 12 weeks.

TCRdb keeps only in-frame clones here, not all; method: immunoSEQ multiplex PCR. In the table there are some 120,000 clones, roughly 91% of which are singletons. Regarding this clone: The antigen is unknown.

Study-level findings and limits: White British donors predominated, females outnumbered males, and clonal diversity was possibly underestimated. Recipients of two AZD1222 doses showed rising Spike-specific TCR breadth and depth. Just six people given AZD1222 tested seropositive at baseline.

The CDR3 consists of 15 residues. Trimming took 3 bases from V and 5 from J; bases not matched to a gene: 8. Germline lookup yields CDR1 ENHRY and CDR2 SYGVKD. This sequence originates from an adult in good health. This specimen consisted of peripheral blood, obtained on day 0 of AZD1222 vaccination. The chain carries TRBV10-3 and TRBJ1-1; 8 nucleotides match TRBD1. CDR3 sequence (DNA): TGTGCCATCAGTGACACACGGACAGGGACAACTGAAGCTTTCTTT. This gives the protein CAISDTRTGTTEAFF.